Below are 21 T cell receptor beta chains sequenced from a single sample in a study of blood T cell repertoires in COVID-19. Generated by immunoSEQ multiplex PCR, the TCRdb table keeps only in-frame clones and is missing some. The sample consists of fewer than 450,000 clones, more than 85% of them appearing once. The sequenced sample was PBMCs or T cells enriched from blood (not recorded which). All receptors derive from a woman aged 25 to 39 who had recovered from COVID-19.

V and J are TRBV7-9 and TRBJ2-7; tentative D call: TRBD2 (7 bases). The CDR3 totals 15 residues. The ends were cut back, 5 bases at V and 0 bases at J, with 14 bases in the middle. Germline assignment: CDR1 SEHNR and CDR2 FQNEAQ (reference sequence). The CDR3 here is CASSPWAGASYEQYF. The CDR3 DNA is TGTGCCAGCAGCCCCTGGGCGGGGGCCTCCTACGAGCAGTACTTC.

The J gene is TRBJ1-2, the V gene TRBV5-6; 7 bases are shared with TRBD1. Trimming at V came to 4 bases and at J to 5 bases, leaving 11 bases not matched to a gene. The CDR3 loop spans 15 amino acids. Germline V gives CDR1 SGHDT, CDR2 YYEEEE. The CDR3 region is CASSPRQGSRYGYTF. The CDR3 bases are TGTGCCAGCAGCCCACGACAGGGATCTCGGTATGGCTACACCTTC.

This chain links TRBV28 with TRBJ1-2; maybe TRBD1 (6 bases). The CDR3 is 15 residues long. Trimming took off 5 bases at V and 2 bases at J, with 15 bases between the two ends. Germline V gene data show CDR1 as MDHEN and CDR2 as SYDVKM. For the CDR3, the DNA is TGTGCCAGCAGTCCCCCCCACGGACAGAACTATGGCTACACCTTC. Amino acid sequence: CASSPPHGQNYGYTF.

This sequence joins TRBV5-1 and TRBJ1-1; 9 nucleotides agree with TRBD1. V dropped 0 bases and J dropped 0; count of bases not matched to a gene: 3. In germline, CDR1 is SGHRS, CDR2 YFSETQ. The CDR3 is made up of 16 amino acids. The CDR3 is CASSLGQGGMNTEAFF. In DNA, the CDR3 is TGCGCCAGCAGCTTGGGACAGGGGGGTATGAACACTGAAGCTTTCTTT.

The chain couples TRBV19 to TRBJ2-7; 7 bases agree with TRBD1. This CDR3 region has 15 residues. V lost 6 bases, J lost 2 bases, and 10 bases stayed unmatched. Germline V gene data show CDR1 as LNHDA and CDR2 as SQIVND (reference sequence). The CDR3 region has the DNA TGTGCCAGTAGCCCACAGGGGCGCCCTCCCTACGAGCAGTACTTC. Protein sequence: CASSPQGRPPYEQYF. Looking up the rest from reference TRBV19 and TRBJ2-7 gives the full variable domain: DGGITQSPKYLFRKEGQNVTLSCEQNLNHDAMYWYRQDPGQGLRLIYYSQIVNDFQKGDIAEGYSVSREKKESFPLTVTSAQKNPTAFYLCASSPQGRPPYEQYFGPGTRLTVT.

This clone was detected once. CDR3 DNA: TGTGCCTGGAGTACAGGGGCCACGACCAATCAGCCCCAGCATTTT. This sequence encodes CAWSTGATTNQPQHF. The chain links TRBV30 to TRBJ1-5; TRBD1 aligns across 7 bases. The V gene end was trimmed by 2 bases and the J gene end by 3 bases; junction bases not matched to a gene: 7. Germline assignment: CDR1 GTSNPN and CDR2 SVGIG (reference sequence). The CDR3 consists of 15 residues.

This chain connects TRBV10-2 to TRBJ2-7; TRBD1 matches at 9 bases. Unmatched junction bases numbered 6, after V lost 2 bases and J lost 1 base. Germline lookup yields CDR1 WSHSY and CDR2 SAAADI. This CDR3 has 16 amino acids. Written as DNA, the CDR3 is TGCGCCAGCAGTGAGAATACAGGGGGCCCTTCCTACGAGCAGTACTTC. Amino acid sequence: CASSENTGGPSYEQYF.

CDR3 sequence reads: CASSVGGLGKTQYF. CDR3 coding DNA: TGTGCCAGCAGCGTAGGGGGGCTCGGGAAGACCCAGTACTTC. The V gene is TRBV9, the J gene TRBJ2-5; weak D call: TRBD1 (6 bases). The CDR3 has 14 amino acids. Germline V gives CDR1 SGDLS, CDR2 YYNGEE. The V end lost 0 bases, the J end lost 6 bases, and 12 bases lay between the germline ends.

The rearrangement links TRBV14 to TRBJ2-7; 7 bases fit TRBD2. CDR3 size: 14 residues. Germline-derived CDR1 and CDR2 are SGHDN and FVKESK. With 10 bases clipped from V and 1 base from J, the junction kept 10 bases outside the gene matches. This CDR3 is CATSRRGFSYEQYF. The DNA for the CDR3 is TGTGCCACCTCTCGGCGGGGGTTTTCCTACGAGCAGTACTTC.

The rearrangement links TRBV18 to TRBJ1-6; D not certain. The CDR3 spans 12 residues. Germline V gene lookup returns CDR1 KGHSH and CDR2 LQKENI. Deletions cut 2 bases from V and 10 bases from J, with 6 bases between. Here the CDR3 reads CASSPSGSPLHF. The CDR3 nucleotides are TGTGCCAGCTCACCATCAGGCTCACCCCTCCACTTT.

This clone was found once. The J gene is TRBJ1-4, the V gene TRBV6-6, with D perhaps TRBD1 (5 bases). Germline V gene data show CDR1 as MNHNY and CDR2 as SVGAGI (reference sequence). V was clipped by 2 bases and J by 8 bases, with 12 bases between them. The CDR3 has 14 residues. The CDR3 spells CASSYGQGGEKLFF. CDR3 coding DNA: TGTGCCAGCAGTTACGGGCAGGGAGGGGAAAAACTGTTTTTT.

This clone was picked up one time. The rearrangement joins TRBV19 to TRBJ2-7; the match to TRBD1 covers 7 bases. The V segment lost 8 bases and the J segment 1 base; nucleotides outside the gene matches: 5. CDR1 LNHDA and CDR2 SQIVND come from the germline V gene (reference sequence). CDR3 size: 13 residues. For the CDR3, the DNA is TGTGCCAGTGGCCCACAGGGGTCCTACGAGCAGTACTTC. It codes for CASGPQGSYEQYF. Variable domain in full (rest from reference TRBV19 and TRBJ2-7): DGGITQSPKYLFRKEGQNVTLSCEQNLNHDAMYWYRQDPGQGLRLIYYSQIVNDFQKGDIAEGYSVSREKKESFPLTVTSAQKNPTAFYLCASGPQGSYEQYFGPGTRLTVT.

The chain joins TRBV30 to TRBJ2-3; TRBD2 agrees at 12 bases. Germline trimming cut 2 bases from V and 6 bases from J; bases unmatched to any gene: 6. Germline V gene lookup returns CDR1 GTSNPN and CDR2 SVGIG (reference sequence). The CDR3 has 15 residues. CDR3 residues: CAWSMTSGGWDTQYF. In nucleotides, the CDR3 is TGTGCCTGGAGTATGACTAGCGGGGGTTGGGATACGCAGTATTTT.

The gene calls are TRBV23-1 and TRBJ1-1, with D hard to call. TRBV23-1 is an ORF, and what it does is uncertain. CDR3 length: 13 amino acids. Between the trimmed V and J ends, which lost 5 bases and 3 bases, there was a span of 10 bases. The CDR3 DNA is TGCGCCAGCAGTTTTTGGGAGGACACTGAAGCTTTCTTT. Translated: CASSFWEDTEAFF.

CDR3 nucleotide sequence: TGTGCCAGCAGTTACACAGGGAATAGCAATCAGCCCCAGCATTTT. Its protein product is CASSYTGNSNQPQHF. The V call is TRBV27, the J call TRBJ1-5; possibly TRBD1 for D (6 bases). The CDR3 contains 15 residues. Germline V lookup: CDR1 MNHEY, CDR2 SMNVEV (reference sequence). Trimming shortened V by 4 bases and J by 0 bases, and 10 bases separated the two germline ends.

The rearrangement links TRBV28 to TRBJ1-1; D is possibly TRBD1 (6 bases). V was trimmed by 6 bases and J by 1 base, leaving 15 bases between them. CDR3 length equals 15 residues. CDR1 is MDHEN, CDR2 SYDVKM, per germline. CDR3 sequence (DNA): TGTGCCAGCAGACTTCACGGGACACCGAACACTGAAGCTTTCTTT. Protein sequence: CASRLHGTPNTEAFF.

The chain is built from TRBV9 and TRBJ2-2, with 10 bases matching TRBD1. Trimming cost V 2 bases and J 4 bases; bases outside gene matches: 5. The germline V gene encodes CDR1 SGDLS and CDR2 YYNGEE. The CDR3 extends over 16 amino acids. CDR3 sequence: CASSVTGTGVTGELFF. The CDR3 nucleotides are TGTGCCAGCAGCGTGACCGGGACAGGGGTCACCGGGGAGCTGTTTTTT.

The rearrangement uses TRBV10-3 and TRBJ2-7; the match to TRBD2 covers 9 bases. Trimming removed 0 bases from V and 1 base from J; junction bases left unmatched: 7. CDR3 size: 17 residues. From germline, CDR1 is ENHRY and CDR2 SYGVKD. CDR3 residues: CAISESRLAVHSYEQYF. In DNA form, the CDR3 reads TGTGCCATCAGTGAGTCGAGACTAGCGGTACATTCCTACGAGCAGTACTTC.

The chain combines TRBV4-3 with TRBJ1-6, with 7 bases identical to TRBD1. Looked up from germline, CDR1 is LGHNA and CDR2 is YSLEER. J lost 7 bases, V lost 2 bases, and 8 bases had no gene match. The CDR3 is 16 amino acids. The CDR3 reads CASSQLPGTDNSPLHF. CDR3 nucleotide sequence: TGCGCCAGCAGCCAACTCCCCGGGACAGACAATTCACCCCTCCACTTT.

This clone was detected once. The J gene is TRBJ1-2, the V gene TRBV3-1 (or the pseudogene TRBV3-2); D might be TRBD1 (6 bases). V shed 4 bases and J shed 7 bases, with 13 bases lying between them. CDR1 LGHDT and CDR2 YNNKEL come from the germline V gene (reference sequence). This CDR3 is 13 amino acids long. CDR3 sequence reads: CASSPSGGIGYTF. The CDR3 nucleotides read TGTGCCAGCAGCCCTTCTGGGGGCATTGGCTACACCTTC.

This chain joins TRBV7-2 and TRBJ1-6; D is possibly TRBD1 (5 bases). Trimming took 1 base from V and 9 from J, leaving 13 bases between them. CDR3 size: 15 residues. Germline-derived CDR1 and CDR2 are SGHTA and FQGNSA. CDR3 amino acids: CASSLGQLGGSPLHF. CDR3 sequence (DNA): TGTGCCAGCAGCTTAGGCCAGTTGGGGGGTTCACCCCTCCACTTT.